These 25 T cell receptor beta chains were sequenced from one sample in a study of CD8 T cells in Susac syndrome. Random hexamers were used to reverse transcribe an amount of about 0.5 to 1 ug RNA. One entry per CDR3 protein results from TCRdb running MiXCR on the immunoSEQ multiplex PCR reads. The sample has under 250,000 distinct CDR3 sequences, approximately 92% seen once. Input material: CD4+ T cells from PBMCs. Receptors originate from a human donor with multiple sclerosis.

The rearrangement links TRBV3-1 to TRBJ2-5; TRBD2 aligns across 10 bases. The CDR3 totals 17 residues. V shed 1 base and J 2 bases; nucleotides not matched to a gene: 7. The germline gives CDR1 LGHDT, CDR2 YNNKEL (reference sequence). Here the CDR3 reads CASSQVRSSGRQETQYF. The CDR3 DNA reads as TGTGCCAGCAGCCAAGTCCGATCTAGCGGGAGACAAGAGACCCAGTACTTC.

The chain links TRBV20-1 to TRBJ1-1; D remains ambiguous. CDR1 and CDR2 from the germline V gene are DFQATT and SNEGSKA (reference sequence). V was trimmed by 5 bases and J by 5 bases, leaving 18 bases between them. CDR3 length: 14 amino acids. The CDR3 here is CSAGLEVGKTEAFF. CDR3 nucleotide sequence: TGCAGTGCTGGACTAGAGGTTGGGAAGACTGAAGCTTTCTTT.

CDR3 nucleotides: TGTGCCAGTAGAGTAGGGGTGGACGATCAGCCCCAGCATTTT. The encoded protein is CASRVGVDDQPQHF. The chain has TRBV19 and TRBJ1-5, with TRBD1 as a possible D gene (5 bases). The CDR3 sequence is 14 residues long. V was shortened by 6 bases and J by 5 bases, with 14 bases between the two germline ends. Germline V gene sequence: CDR1 LNHDA, CDR2 SQIVND (reference sequence).

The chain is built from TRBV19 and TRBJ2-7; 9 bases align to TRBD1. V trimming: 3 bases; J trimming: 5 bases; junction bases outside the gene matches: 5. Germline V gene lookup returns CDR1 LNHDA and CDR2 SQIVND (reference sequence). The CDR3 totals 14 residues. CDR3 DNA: TGTGCCAGTAGTATCCGGACAGGGGCGAACGAGCAGTACTTC. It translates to CASSIRTGANEQYF.

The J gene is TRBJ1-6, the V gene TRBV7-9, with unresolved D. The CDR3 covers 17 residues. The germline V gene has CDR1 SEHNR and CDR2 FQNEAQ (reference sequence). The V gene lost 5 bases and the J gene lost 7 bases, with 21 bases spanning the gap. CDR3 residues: CASSPTLGILRNSPLHF. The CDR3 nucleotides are TGTGCCAGCAGCCCCACCCTAGGGATTTTGAGAAATTCACCCCTCCACTTT.

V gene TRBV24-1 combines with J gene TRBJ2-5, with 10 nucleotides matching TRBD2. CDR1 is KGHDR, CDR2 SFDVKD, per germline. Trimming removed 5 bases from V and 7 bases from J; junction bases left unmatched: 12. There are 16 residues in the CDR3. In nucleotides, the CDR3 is TGTGCCACCAGTGGAGGACTAGCGGACCGAAGCGCGACCCAGTACTTC. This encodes CATSGGLADRSATQYF.

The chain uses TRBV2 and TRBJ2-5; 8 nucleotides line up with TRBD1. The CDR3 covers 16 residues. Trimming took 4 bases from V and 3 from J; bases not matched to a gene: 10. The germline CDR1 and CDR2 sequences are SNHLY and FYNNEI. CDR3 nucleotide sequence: TGTGCCAGCAGTGCGGCGCGGACAGGGCTGGAAGAGACCCAGTACTTC. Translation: CASSAARTGLEETQYF.

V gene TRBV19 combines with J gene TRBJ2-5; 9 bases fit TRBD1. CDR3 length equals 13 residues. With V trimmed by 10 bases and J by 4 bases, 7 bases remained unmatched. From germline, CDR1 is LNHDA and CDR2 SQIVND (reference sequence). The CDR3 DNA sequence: TGTGCCACCGGGACAGGGACACGAGAGACCCAGTACTTC. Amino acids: CATGTGTRETQYF. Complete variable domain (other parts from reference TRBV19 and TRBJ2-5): DGGITQSPKYLFRKEGQNVTLSCEQNLNHDAMYWYRQDPGQGLRLIYYSQIVNDFQKGDIAEGYSVSREKKESFPLTVTSAQKNPTAFYLCATGTGTRETQYFGPGTRLLVL.

CDR3 amino acids: CAWDGLAGQETQYF. The CDR3 coding sequence is TGTGCCTGGGACGGACTAGCGGGCCAAGAGACCCAGTACTTC. The J gene is TRBJ2-5, the V gene TRBV30, with TRBD2 matching 11 bases. The CDR3 contains 14 residues. Germline trimming cut 5 bases from V and 1 base from J; bases unmatched to any gene: 3. Germline-derived CDR1 and CDR2 are GTSNPN and SVGIG (reference sequence).

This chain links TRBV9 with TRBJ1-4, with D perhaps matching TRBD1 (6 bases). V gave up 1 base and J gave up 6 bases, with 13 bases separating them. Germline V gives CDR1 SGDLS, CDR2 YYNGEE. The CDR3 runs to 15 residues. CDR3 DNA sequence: TGTGCCAGCAGCGTATGGGGGGGCGCGGATGAAAAACTGTTTTTT. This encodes CASSVWGGADEKLFF.

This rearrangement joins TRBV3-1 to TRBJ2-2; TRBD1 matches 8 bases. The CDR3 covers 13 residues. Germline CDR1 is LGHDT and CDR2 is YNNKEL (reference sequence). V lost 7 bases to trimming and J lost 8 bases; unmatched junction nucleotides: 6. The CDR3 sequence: CASTTGAKGELFF. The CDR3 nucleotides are TGTGCCAGCACGACAGGGGCTAAGGGGGAGCTGTTTTTT.

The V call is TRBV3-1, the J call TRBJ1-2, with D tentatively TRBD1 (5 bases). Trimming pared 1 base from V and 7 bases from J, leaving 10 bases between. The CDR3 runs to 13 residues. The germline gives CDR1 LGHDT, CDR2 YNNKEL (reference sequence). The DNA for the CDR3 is TGTGCCAGCAGCCAAGTGGTTGGGACTGGCTACACCTTC. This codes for CASSQVVGTGYTF.

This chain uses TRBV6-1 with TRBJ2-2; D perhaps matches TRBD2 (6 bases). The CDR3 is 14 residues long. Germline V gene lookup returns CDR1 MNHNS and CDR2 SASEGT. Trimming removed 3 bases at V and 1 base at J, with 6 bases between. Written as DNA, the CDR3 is TGTGCCAGCAGTGAGGGGGGGAACACCGGGGAGCTGTTTTTT. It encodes CASSEGGNTGELFF.

CDR3 residues: CAWSGTGVNEQFF. CDR3 in DNA: TGTGCCTGGTCAGGGACAGGGGTCAATGAGCAGTTCTTC. This rearrangement joins TRBV30 to TRBJ2-1, with 10 bases lining up with TRBD1. J gave up 6 bases and V 5 bases, and 4 bases lay outside the gene matches. CDR1 is GTSNPN, CDR2 SVGIG, per germline (reference sequence). CDR3 length equals 13 residues.

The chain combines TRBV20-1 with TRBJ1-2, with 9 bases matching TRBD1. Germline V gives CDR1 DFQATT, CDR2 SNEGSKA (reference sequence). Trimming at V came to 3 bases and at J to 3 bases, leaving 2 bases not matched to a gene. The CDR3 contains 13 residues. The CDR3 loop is CSASRQGDYGYTF. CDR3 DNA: TGCAGTGCTAGTAGACAGGGGGACTATGGCTACACCTTC.

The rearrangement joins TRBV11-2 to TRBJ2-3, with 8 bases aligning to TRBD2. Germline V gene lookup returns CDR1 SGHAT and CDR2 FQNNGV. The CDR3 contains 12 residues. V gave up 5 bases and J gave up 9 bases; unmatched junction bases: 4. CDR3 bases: TGTGCCAGCAGCCTACGGGGGGGAACGCAGTATTTT. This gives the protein CASSLRGGTQYF.

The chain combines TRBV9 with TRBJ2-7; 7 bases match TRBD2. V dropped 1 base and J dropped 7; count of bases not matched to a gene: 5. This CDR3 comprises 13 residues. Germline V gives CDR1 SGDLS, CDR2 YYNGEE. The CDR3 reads CASSVPGREEQYF. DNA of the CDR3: TGTGCCAGCAGCGTACCTGGGCGGGAGGAGCAGTACTTC.

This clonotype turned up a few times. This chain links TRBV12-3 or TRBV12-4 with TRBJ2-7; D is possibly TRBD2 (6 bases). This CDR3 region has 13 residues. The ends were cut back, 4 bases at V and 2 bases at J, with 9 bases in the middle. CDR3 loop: CASSSPGAYEQYF. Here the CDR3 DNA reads TGTGCCAGCAGTTCCCCGGGAGCCTACGAGCAGTACTTC.

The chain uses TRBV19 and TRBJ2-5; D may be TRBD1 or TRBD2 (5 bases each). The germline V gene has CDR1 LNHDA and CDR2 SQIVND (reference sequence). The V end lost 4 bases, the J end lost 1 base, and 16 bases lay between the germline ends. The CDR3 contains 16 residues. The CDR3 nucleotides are TGTGCCAGTAGTACGCTCCGGGACGGCACCCAAGAGACCCAGTACTTC. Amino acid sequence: CASSTLRDGTQETQYF.

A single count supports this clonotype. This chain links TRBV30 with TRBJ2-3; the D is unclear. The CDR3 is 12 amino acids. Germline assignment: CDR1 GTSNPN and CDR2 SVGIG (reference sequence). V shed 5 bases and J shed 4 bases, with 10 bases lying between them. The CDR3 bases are TGTGCCTGGGCCCGGGCGGCAGATACGCAGTATTTT. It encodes CAWARAADTQYF.

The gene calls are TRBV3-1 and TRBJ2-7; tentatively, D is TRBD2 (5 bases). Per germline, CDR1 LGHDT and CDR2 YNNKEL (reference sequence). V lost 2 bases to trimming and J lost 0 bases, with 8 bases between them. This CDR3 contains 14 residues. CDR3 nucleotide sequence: TGTGCCAGCAGCCAATCGGGGAGCTCCTACGAGCAGTACGTC. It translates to CASSQSGSSYEQYV.

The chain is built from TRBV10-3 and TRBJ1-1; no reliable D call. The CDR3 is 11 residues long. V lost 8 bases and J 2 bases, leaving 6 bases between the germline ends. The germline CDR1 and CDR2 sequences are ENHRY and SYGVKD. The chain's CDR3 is CAIPDNTEAFF. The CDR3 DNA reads TGTGCCATCCCGGATAACACTGAAGCTTTCTTT.

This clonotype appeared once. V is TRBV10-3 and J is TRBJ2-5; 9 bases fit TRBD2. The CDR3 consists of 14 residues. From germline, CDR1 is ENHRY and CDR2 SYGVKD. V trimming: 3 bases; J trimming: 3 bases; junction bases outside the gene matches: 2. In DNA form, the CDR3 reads TGTGCCATCAGTGATTCTAGCGGGGAAGAGACCCAGTACTTC. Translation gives CAISDSSGEETQYF.

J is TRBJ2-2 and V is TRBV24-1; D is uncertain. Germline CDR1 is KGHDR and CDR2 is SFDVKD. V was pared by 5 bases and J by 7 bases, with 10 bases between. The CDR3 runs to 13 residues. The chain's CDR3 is CATSGRLIGELFF. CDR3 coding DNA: TGTGCCACCAGTGGAAGACTCATCGGGGAGCTGTTTTTT.

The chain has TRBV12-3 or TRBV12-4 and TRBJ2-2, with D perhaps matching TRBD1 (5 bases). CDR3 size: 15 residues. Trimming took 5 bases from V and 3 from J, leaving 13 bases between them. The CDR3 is CASSPGIGDTGELFF. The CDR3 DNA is TGTGCCAGCAGTCCAGGGATTGGGGACACCGGGGAGCTGTTTTTT.